The 12 T cell receptor beta chains reported below all come from one sample, sequenced in a study of blood T cell repertoires in COVID-19. This table comes from immunoSEQ multiplex PCR, and its TCRdb copy is limited to in-frame clones, with some not included. Among around 130,000 clones, 80% to 90% were seen once, and the ten largest hold about 17%. Sequenced material: peripheral blood. The receptors here all came from a man between 45 and 60 years old with active or convalescent COVID-19.

The CDR3 region is CASSAGAPPAGELFF. The CDR3 nucleotides are TGCGCCAGCAGTGCTGGGGCCCCCCCCGCCGGGGAGCTGTTTTTT. This chain connects TRBV10-1 to TRBJ2-2, with a tentative D call TRBD1 (5 bases). Germline values: CDR1 WNHNN, CDR2 SYGVQD (reference sequence). This CDR3 is 15 amino acids long. V was shortened by 4 bases and J by 6 bases, with 15 bases between the two germline ends.

The genes are TRBV2 and TRBJ2-3; D is perhaps TRBD2 (6 bases). CDR1 is SNHLY and CDR2 is FYNNEI in the germline V gene. The V end lost 3 bases, the J end lost 4 bases, and 17 bases lay between the germline ends. This CDR3 contains 16 residues. As DNA, the CDR3 is TGTGCCAGCAGTGACAACGGGAGTATCAACCCAGATACGCAGTATTTT. Its protein is CASSDNGSINPDTQYF.

This clone was recorded only once. The rearrangement joins TRBV6-5 to TRBJ1-1; D unresolved. Looked up from germline, CDR1 is MNHEY and CDR2 is SVGAGI. The CDR3 consists of 13 residues. The V end lost 0 bases, the J end lost 5 bases, and 7 bases lay between the germline ends. This CDR3 reads CASSYSRQTEAFF. The CDR3 coding sequence is TGTGCCAGCAGTTACTCTAGACAAACTGAAGCTTTCTTT.

This clone was detected only once. V gene TRBV6-5 combines with J gene TRBJ2-6; D is perhaps TRBD1 (6 bases). V dropped 6 bases and J dropped 2 bases, with 11 bases sitting between them. Per germline, CDR1 MNHEY and CDR2 SVGAGI. This CDR3 comprises 15 residues. In nucleotides, the CDR3 is TGTGCCAGCAGCCCCGGGACAACTGGGGCCAACGTCCTGACTTTC. This codes for CASSPGTTGANVLTF.

The table lists this clone with a count of one. This CDR3 is CASSIDREAYEQYF. In DNA form, the CDR3 reads TGTGCCAGTAGTATAGACAGGGAAGCCTACGAGCAGTACTTC. The J gene is TRBJ2-7, the V gene TRBV19, with a possible D match to TRBD1 (5 bases). This CDR3 comprises 14 residues. Germline V lookup: CDR1 LNHDA, CDR2 SQIVND (reference sequence). The V and J ends lost 0 bases and 2 bases respectively, with 8 bases between them.

This chain uses TRBV28 with TRBJ1-5; 10 bases agree with TRBD1. The V and J ends lost 4 bases and 8 bases, in that order; junction bases with no gene match: 8. CDR1 and CDR2 (germline): MDHEN, SYDVKM. CDR3 length: 15 amino acids. DNA of the CDR3: TGTGCCAGCAGTTCCTACGGACAGGGGGTCAAGCCCCAGCATTTT. It translates to CASSSYGQGVKPQHF. Full variable domain (missing parts from reference TRBV28 and TRBJ1-5): DVKVTQSSRYLVKRTGEKVFLECVQDMDHENMFWYRQDPGLGLRLIYFSYDVKMKEKGDIPEGYSVSREKKERFSLILESASTNQTSMYLCASSSYGQGVKPQHFGDGTRLSIL.

V is TRBV14 and J is TRBJ2-7; 9 positions agree with TRBD1. The CDR3 runs to 15 residues. Losses at the gene ends were 4 bases for V and 1 base for J; bases not matched to a gene: 5. The germline gives CDR1 SGHDN, CDR2 FVKESK. The CDR3 DNA reads as TGTGCCAGCAGCCCGGACAGGGGATCTTCCTACGAGCAGTACTTC. Its protein is CASSPDRGSSYEQYF.

The V call is TRBV18, the J call TRBJ1-3, with 8 bases aligning to TRBD1. V gave up 3 bases and J gave up 9 bases; unmatched junction bases: 13. The CDR3 loop spans 16 amino acids. Germline values: CDR1 KGHSH, CDR2 LQKENI. CDR3 residues: CASSPRHGQGYSTIYF. The CDR3 nucleotides are TGTGCCAGCTCACCCCGCCACGGACAGGGATATTCCACCATATATTTT. Using reference TRBV18 and TRBJ1-3 for the parts outside the CDR3, the full variable domain is NAGVMQNPRHLVRRRGQEARLRCSPMKGHSHVYWYRQLPEEGLKFMVYLQKENIIDESGMPKERFSAEFPKEGPSILRIQQVVRGDSAAYFCASSPRHGQGYSTIYFGEGSWLTVV.

The chain combines TRBV12-5 with TRBJ1-5, with D unclear. Trimming took 1 base from V and 5 from J, leaving 12 bases between them. The CDR3 runs 15 residues. Germline V gene lookup returns CDR1 LGHNT and CDR2 FRNRAP. The CDR3 sequence: CASGLGRGLDQPQHF. CDR3 DNA: TGTGCTAGTGGTTTGGGTCGGGGTTTAGATCAGCCCCAGCATTTT.

V gene TRBV6-5 combines with J gene TRBJ1-1, with no clear D. The germline V gene has CDR1 MNHEY and CDR2 SVGAGI. Trimming pared 4 bases from V and 0 bases from J, leaving 12 bases between. The CDR3 loop spans 15 amino acids. CDR3 region: CASSSLRVLNTEAFF. CDR3 DNA: TGTGCCAGCAGTTCCCTGCGGGTCTTGAACACTGAAGCTTTCTTT.

V is TRBV27 and J is TRBJ1-6; 7 positions match TRBD1. Germline values: CDR1 MNHEY, CDR2 SMNVEV (reference sequence). There are 14 residues in the CDR3. Trimming took 6 bases from V and 6 from J; bases not matched to a gene: 5. As DNA, the CDR3 is TGTGCCAGCAGGGTGGGACAGAGTAATTCACCCCTCCACTTT. Translating gives CASRVGQSNSPLHF.

There are a few counts of this clone. V and J are TRBV30 and TRBJ2-1; the match to TRBD2 covers 13 bases. The CDR3 covers 15 residues. Per the germline V gene, CDR1 is GTSNPN and CDR2 is SVGIG (reference sequence). With V trimmed by 1 base and J by 7 bases, 4 bases remained unmatched. The CDR3 DNA follows: TGTGCCTGGAGTGGACTAGCGGGAGGATCAAATGAGCAGTTCTTC. This translates into CAWSGLAGGSNEQFF.